The entry below gives a single T cell receptor (beta chain) sequence along with its context. What antigen it recognizes has not been identified. Nothing much larger sits one base from this clone, and base qualities are not available. The sample originates from a study of T cell responses to AZD1222 COVID-19 vaccine (dated by TCRdb to about 2021). In the study overall: AZD1222 recipients given second doses at about 4 weeks or at about 12 weeks were pooled, since spike-specific TCR depth and breadth were not found to differ between the two schedules. TCR sequencing covered more than 230 trial participants: some 210 given two doses of AZD1222 and 26 given two doses of MenACWY control vaccine. Trial participants were enrolled into age subgroups of 18-55, 56-69 and 70-plus years, which contained 148, 28 and 57 TCR-sequenced participants, respectively. Paper-wide results and their limitations: The vaccine-associated CD4 TCRs covered the entire spike protein, and the dominant responses fell in regions 160-218 and 743-854. Nearly half of unique spike-specific TCRs reportedly recognized epitopes outside regions mutated in the B.1.351 and B.1.1.7 variants. Participants were mostly white British, with more females than males. The authors suggested clonal diversity may have been underestimated. After two AZD1222 doses, spike-specific TCR breadth and depth were significantly higher than at day 0 and than in MenACWY recipients. In the small 56-69-year group, the increase in depth fell short of significance, most likely because of low power. Only five to seven AZD1222 recipients were SARS-CoV-2 seropositive at baseline, limiting conclusions about previously exposed vaccinees. Because no samples from the day 14 peak response were available, repertoires could be characterized only after the peak T cell response.

The CDR3 regions of human TCRbeta chains were subjected to immunosequencing. As for the authors' bioinformatics: TCRs in the repertoires were matched against a reference library of SARS-CoV-2-specific TCRs that had been generated with the MIRA antigen-specificity platform. Breadth meant the fraction of unique TCRs that were SARS-CoV-2-associated, whereas depth meant the fraction of total T cells that were SARS-CoV-2-associated. Using the MIRA data, each spike-specific TCR was assigned both to the spike region to which the TCR was reactive and to a CD4 or CD8 class. Log10-transformed breadth and depth values were compared by one-way ANOVA with Sidak's multiple comparisons tests. TCRdb obtained this table from immuneACCESS and retained in-frame rearrangements with V and J assigned. These tables miss some clones; where compared with another copy, unresolved V genes account for less than half of the shortfall, and the remainder is unexplained. V and J calls and clone size follow that table, whereas D and trimming were derived from the DNA. Here the sample has more than 100,000 clones; around nine tenths occur a single time. 2.4% of the sample belongs to the ten largest clones.

The germline V end is reduced by 3 bases and the J end by 3 bases; junction bases left unmatched: 11. For CDR1 and CDR2, the germline V gene (reference sequence) lists SEHNR and FQNEAQ. The CDR3 measures 17 amino acids from cysteine to phenylalanine. Only the CDR3 part of the read is kept: 51 bases, read in frame from the first base. The sample's time point, from its label and the paper: baseline before first vaccination. The vaccinee samples were drawn from two UK trials, COV001 and COV002, one of which was a single-blind randomized controlled phase 2/3 trial testing AZD1222 (ChAdOx1 nCoV-19) in healthy adults. For TCRbeta chain sequencing, PBMC samples were collected from trial participants at day 0 and at day 28 after the second dose.

Source: peripheral blood, taken on day 0 of AZD1222 vaccination. This clonotype originated in an adult in good health. The rearranged segments are TRBV7-9 and TRBJ1-5; 7 of the junction bases match TRBD1. The nucleotides read TGTGCCAGCAGCTTCACCCCCAAAGGACAGGCCAATCAGCCCCAGCATTTT. Translated, this is CASSFTPKGQANQPQHF.